This section outlines one T cell receptor beta chain sequence together with its context. Its specificity is not known. The germline CDR1 and CDR2 sequences are MDHEN and SYDVKM. The ends lost 3 bases at V and 3 bases at J; junction bases unmatched: 9. CDR3 length equals 17 residues. These data belong to a study of cytomegalovirus exposure and HLA in healthy donors. Whole-study results and caveats: Reportedly, diagnosis of cytomegalovirus status by the classifier showed high specificity and sensitivity. About 87% or about 30% of the time was how often most TCR beta V segments were productive, according to an earlier analysis.

This PCR relied on a set of 60 Vbeta primers and 13 Jbeta primers. Per the original data handling: About 12 million shared chains were among the about 80 million unique TCR beta chains that a later analysis counted. Sequencing used immunoSEQ multiplex PCR; TCRdb keeps in-frame clones, though not all of them. V, J and clone size are taken as reported in that table, and D and trimming were inferred from the DNA itself. The profile shows under 300,000 clones, approximately 84% of them singletons. The chain employs TRBV28 and TRBJ2-4; 9 nucleotides agree with TRBD1. Material for sequencing was PBMCs. This TCR was sampled from a woman aged 40 to 50 in good health and CMV-seropositive. CDR3 DNA sequence: TGTGCCAGCAGTTTGCCTCCGGGACAGGGACACAAAAACATTCAGTACTTC. This codes for CASSLPPGQGHKNIQYF.